The 16 T cell receptor beta chains given below trace back to one sample, sequenced in a study of T cell repertoires in cytomegalovirus infection. TCRdb fed the reads into MiXCR, producing one record per CDR3 protein. Of more than 650,000 distinct CDR3 sequences in the sample, approximately 40% were seen once. The material sequenced was PBMCs. The receptors here all came from a human donor in good health (CMV status not recorded). Some clones in this sample may be carry-over from other donors' samples.

The table lists this clonotype with a few counts. The V call is TRBV12-3 or TRBV12-4, the J call TRBJ1-3; 7 bases align to TRBD1. V dropped 7 bases and J dropped 1; count of bases not matched to a gene: 16. The CDR3 has 18 amino acids. The CDR3 spells CASTSRNRGISSGNTIYF. The CDR3 nucleotides read TGTGCCAGCACCTCTAGGAACAGGGGTATATCGTCTGGAAACACCATATATTTT.

Many counts were recorded for this clonotype. The gene calls are TRBV7-8 and TRBJ2-7; 10 bases are a match to TRBD2. Trimming took 5 bases from V and 5 from J; bases not matched to a gene: 12. The length of the CDR3 is 16 residues. Germline V gene sequence: CDR1 SGHVS, CDR2 FQNEAQ. The CDR3 DNA follows: TGTGCCAGCAGCACATCCAAAGCGGGAGGGCAAGACGAGCAGTACTTC. This encodes CASSTSKAGGQDEQYF.

This clonotype was picked up a small number of times. V and J are TRBV20-1 and TRBJ1-5; D is uncertain. Germline CDR1 is DFQATT and CDR2 is SNEGSKA (reference sequence). The CDR3 is made up of 12 amino acids. The ends were cut back, 1 base at V and 3 bases at J, with 4 bases in the middle. The CDR3 region has the DNA TGCAGTGCTAGAGGCGCCAATCAGCCCCAGCATTTT. Translation: CSARGANQPQHF.

This clonotype has only one observation. This may stem from a read error, because a much larger clone lies one nucleotide away. V gene TRBV7-2 combines with J gene TRBJ2-1; TRBD2 might be the D (6 bases). Germline CDR1 is SGHTA and CDR2 is FQGNSA. The length of the CDR3 is 15 residues. The CDR3 nucleotides read TGTGCCAGCAACTTATCGGTGGGAGGACGCAATGAGCAGTTCTTC. It yields the protein CASNLSVGGRNEQFF.

This clonotype was counted between two and nine times. The gene calls are TRBV20-1 and TRBJ2-7; 10 bases agree with TRBD1. The CDR3 length is 13 residues. Germline lookup yields CDR1 DFQATT and CDR2 SNEGSKA (reference sequence). The J segment lost 1 base and the V segment lost 5 bases, leaving 2 bases of the junction unmatched. CDR3 sequence reads: CSADRGQSYEQYF. The CDR3 coding sequence is TGCAGTGCTGACAGGGGGCAATCCTACGAGCAGTACTTC.

The chain joins TRBV7-9 to TRBJ2-1; 7 bases map to TRBD2. The V gene end was trimmed by 5 bases and the J gene end by 7 bases; junction bases not matched to a gene: 11. The germline gives CDR1 SEHNR, CDR2 FQNEAQ (reference sequence). CDR3 length: 15 residues. The CDR3 here is CASSPPGGSKNEQFF. The CDR3 coding sequence is TGTGCCAGCAGCCCCCCGGGCGGGAGTAAGAATGAGCAGTTCTTC.

The chain joins TRBV6-6 to TRBJ2-5; 7 bases are a match to TRBD1. CDR1 is MNHNY, CDR2 SVGAGI, per germline (reference sequence). The CDR3 sequence is 16 residues long. V was pared by 5 bases and J by 1 base, with 10 bases of the junction left unmatched. CDR3 in amino acids: CASSTPRTGRQETQYF. The DNA for the CDR3 is TGTGCCAGCAGTACCCCCCGGACAGGTCGCCAAGAGACCCAGTACTTC.

This clonotype was counted a few times. J is TRBJ2-7 and V is TRBV27, with 11 bases aligning to TRBD2. In germline, CDR1 is MNHEY, CDR2 SMNVEV (reference sequence). The CDR3 contains 15 residues. With 3 bases clipped from V and 3 bases from J, the junction kept 4 bases outside the gene matches. The CDR3 DNA sequence: TGTGCCAGCAGTTTCGGGACTAGCGGAGGCTACGAGCAGTACTTC. Translating it yields CASSFGTSGGYEQYF.

This clonotype was found a few times. CDR3 in amino acids: CASSPFGGRYTYEQYF. In nucleotides, the CDR3 is TGTGCCAGCAGCCCCTTCGGTGGGAGGTATACCTACGAGCAGTACTTC. This sequence joins TRBV7-8 and TRBJ2-7, with D perhaps TRBD2 (6 bases). Trimming took off 5 bases at V and 2 bases at J, with 19 bases between the two ends. Germline lookup yields CDR1 SGHVS and CDR2 FQNEAQ. This CDR3 has 16 amino acids.

This clonotype was recorded at least ten times. The chain employs TRBV11-2 and TRBJ2-7; a weak D match, TRBD2 (6 bases). The CDR3 consists of 12 residues. Germline CDR1 is SGHAT and CDR2 is FQNNGV. V was shortened by 4 bases and J by 5 bases, with 9 bases between the two germline ends. The DNA of the CDR3 is TGTGCCAGCAGCTACGGGGGAGACGAGCAGTACTTC. Translated, it gives CASSYGGDEQYF.

This clonotype was picked up many times. The chain employs TRBV12-3 or TRBV12-4 and TRBJ1-2; D ambiguous. Between the trimmed V and J ends, which lost 3 bases and 2 bases, there was a span of 7 bases. This CDR3 comprises 13 residues. The CDR3 DNA is TGTGCCAGCAGTTTTCCGGGGAACTATGGCTACACCTTC. It codes for CASSFPGNYGYTF.

This clonotype occurred a few times. This chain links TRBV12-3 or TRBV12-4 with TRBJ1-5, with unresolved D. V lost 8 bases to trimming and J lost 8 bases, with 10 bases between them. The length of the CDR3 is 11 residues. Here the CDR3 DNA reads TGTGCCAGCGGATTCTTGGAGCCCCAGCATTTT. It codes for CASGFLEPQHF.

In this sample, this clonotype turned up a few times. As DNA, the CDR3 is TGCGCCAGCAGCCAAGATGGGACAGGGACTGGAAACACCATATATTTT. It encodes CASSQDGTGTGNTIYF. V and J are TRBV4-1 and TRBJ1-3, with 9 bases matching TRBD1. Germline loops: CDR1 MGHRA, CDR2 YSYEKL. Trimming took 0 bases from V and 2 from J; bases not matched to a gene: 2. CDR3 length: 16 residues.

This chain links TRBV20-1 with TRBJ2-7, with a weak D call TRBD1 (5 bases). V lost 0 bases and J lost 6, with 6 bases in between. From germline, CDR1 is DFQATT and CDR2 SNEGSKA (reference sequence). This CDR3 is built from 11 residues. The CDR3 nucleotides read TGCAGTGCTAGAGATCAGGGCGAGCAGTACTTC. Protein product: CSARDQGEQYF.

V gene TRBV19 combines with J gene TRBJ1-1, with TRBD1 matching 8 bases. The CDR3 totals 14 residues. After removal of 3 bases from V and 5 bases from J, the junction contained 5 bases not matched to a gene. Germline V gene sequence: CDR1 LNHDA, CDR2 SQIVND (reference sequence). The CDR3: CASSITGGETEAFF. CDR3 coding DNA: TGTGCCAGTAGTATTACAGGGGGGGAGACTGAAGCTTTCTTT.

This clonotype came up a few times. The J gene is TRBJ2-5, the V gene TRBV10-3; 9 bases match TRBD1. Germline V gene sequence: CDR1 ENHRY, CDR2 SYGVKD. This CDR3 region has 14 residues. V lost 6 bases to trimming and J lost 2 bases; unmatched junction nucleotides: 4. The CDR3 sequence: CAIRTGGNQETQYF. The CDR3 nucleotides are TGTGCCATCAGGACAGGGGGGAATCAAGAGACCCAGTACTTC.